This T cell receptor beta chain was obtained from a study of shared clonotypes between healthy human individuals. Germline lookup yields CDR1 SQVTM and CDR2 ANQGSEA. The J segment lost 5 bases and the V segment lost 4 bases, leaving 8 bases of the junction unmatched. This CDR3 spans 15 amino acids. With respect to this clone: The antigen is not known.

Naive CD45RA+ and memory CD45RA-negative subsets were split from CD4+ cells. Only in-frame clones appear in the TCRdb table, and some are missing; sequencing was by immunoSEQ multiplex PCR. The sample has roughly 2.6 million clones; 90% to 95% are singletons. Notes on the study in general: The four-donor shared clonotypes exceeded non-shared clonotypes in generation probability, with non-shared ones scoring lower.

The chain links TRBV29-1 to TRBJ2-2, with TRBD2 matching 9 bases. The sample consisted of naive CD4+ T cells sorted from blood. Subset: CD45RA+ positively selected. This clonotype originated in a man aged 18 to 29 in good health. The CDR3 DNA follows: TGCAGCGTTGGGGCAGCGGGAGGTGGAACCGGGGAGCTGTTTTTT. The encoded protein is CSVGAAGGGTGELFF.